This TCR beta chain comes out of a study of cytomegalovirus exposure and HLA in healthy donors. 60 Vbeta and 13 Jbeta primers were used in PCR. Assay used: immunoSEQ multiplex PCR; TCRdb lists only in-frame clones, some missing. This table holds roughly 190,000 clones, over 70% found once. The CDR3 contains 17 residues. CDR1 MNHNS and CDR2 SASEGT come from the germline V gene. V lost 2 bases and J 5 bases, leaving 22 bases between the germline ends. The count of this clone is one. Sequencing input: PBMCs. The receptor comes from a woman under 30 in good health and CMV-seronegative. The genes are TRBV6-1 and TRBJ2-7, with D perhaps TRBD1 (6 bases). CDR3 bases: TGTGCCAGCAGTGAAAGTCGCAGGGGAGTACTGAAGGACGAGCAGTACTTC. Translation gives CASSESRRGVLKDEQYF.